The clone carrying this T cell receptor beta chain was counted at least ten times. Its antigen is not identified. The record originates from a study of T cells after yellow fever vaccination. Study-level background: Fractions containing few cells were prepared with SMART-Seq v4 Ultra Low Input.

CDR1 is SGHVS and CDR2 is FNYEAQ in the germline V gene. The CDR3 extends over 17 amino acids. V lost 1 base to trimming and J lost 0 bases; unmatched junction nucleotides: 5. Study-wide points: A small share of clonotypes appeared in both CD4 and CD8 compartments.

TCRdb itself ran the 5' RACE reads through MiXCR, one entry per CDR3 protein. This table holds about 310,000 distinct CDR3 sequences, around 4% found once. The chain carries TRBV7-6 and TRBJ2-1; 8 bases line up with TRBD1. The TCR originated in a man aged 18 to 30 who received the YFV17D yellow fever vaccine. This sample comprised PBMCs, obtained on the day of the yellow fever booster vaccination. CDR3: CASSLEQGGSSYNEQFF. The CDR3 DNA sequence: TGTGCCAGCAGCTTAGAACAGGGGGGTAGCTCCTACAATGAGCAGTTCTTC.